This paragraph reports one TCR beta chain. Its specificity is not known. The data originate from a study of CD4 T cell repertoires in COVID-19. Deletions cut 4 bases from V and 6 bases from J, with 10 bases between. This CDR3 comprises 14 residues. The germline V gene has CDR1 LNHDA and CDR2 SQIVND (reference sequence). Measured with immunoSEQ multiplex PCR; TCRdb has only the in-frame clones, and not every one. This table holds some 80,000 clones, about four fifths found once. Study outcomes and limitations: Several top expanded SARS-CoV-2-reactive clonotypes were shared by two or three memory subsets. Some SARS-CoV-2 clonotypes, between about 7 and 27%, recurred in SARS-CoV and/or HKU1 cultures.

No culture step preceded sequencing of the ex vivo isolated memory T cells. Sequencing used CD4+ T cells from peripheral blood, obtained after recovery from COVID-19. The rearrangement links TRBV19 to TRBJ1-6; no clear D. This sequence was found in a human donor who had COVID-19. CDR3 sequence (DNA): TGTGCCAGTAGTACGACTGGAGTTAATTCACCCCTCCACTTT. Translating it yields CASSTTGVNSPLHF.